This T cell receptor (beta chain) was documented in a study of blood T cell repertoires in COVID-19. Study information: Acute-phase and convalescent COVID-19 samples originated in the United States, Italy and Spain.

In the authors' workflow: Amplification of reference gene primers provided the estimated nucleated cell counts. Clones were sequenced by immunoSEQ multiplex PCR, and TCRdb holds only the in-frame ones, with some missing. The DNA was the basis for D and trimming; V, J and clone size are from that table. The sample shows around 140,000 clones, 88% of them seen only once. V was clipped by 6 bases and J by 1 base; unmatched bases: 5. Germline loops: CDR1 SGHVS, CDR2 FNYEAQ. CDR3 length: 15 residues. The sequencing sample was made of peripheral blood. The chain joins TRBV7-6 to TRBJ1-1; TRBD1 agrees at 10 bases. This TCR was sampled from a man between 65 and 85 years old with acute or convalescent COVID-19. The CDR3 loop reads CASSLGTGANTEAFF. The CDR3 region has the DNA TGTGCCAGCAGTCTAGGGACAGGGGCGAACACTGAAGCTTTCTTT.